This TCR beta chain is drawn from a study of cytomegalovirus exposure and HLA in healthy donors. The PCR was carried out with 60 Vbeta primers and 13 Jbeta primers. Assay: immunoSEQ multiplex PCR; the TCRdb copy retains only in-frame clones and omits some. The repertoire holds some 200,000 clones, with more than 65% as singletons. This CDR3 region has 15 residues. V lost 2 bases, J lost 8 bases, and 10 bases stayed unmatched. Germline CDR1 SGDLS, CDR2 YYNGEE. This sequence joins TRBV9 and TRBJ2-1; 7 nucleotides agree with TRBD2. The sample taken for sequencing was PBMCs. The receptor was derived from a man between 18 and 29 years old in good health and CMV-seronegative. The CDR3, as DNA: TGTGCCAGCAGCGTCGGAGGGAGGGCCAGCGATGAGCAGTTCTTC. It is translated as CASSVGGRASDEQFF.